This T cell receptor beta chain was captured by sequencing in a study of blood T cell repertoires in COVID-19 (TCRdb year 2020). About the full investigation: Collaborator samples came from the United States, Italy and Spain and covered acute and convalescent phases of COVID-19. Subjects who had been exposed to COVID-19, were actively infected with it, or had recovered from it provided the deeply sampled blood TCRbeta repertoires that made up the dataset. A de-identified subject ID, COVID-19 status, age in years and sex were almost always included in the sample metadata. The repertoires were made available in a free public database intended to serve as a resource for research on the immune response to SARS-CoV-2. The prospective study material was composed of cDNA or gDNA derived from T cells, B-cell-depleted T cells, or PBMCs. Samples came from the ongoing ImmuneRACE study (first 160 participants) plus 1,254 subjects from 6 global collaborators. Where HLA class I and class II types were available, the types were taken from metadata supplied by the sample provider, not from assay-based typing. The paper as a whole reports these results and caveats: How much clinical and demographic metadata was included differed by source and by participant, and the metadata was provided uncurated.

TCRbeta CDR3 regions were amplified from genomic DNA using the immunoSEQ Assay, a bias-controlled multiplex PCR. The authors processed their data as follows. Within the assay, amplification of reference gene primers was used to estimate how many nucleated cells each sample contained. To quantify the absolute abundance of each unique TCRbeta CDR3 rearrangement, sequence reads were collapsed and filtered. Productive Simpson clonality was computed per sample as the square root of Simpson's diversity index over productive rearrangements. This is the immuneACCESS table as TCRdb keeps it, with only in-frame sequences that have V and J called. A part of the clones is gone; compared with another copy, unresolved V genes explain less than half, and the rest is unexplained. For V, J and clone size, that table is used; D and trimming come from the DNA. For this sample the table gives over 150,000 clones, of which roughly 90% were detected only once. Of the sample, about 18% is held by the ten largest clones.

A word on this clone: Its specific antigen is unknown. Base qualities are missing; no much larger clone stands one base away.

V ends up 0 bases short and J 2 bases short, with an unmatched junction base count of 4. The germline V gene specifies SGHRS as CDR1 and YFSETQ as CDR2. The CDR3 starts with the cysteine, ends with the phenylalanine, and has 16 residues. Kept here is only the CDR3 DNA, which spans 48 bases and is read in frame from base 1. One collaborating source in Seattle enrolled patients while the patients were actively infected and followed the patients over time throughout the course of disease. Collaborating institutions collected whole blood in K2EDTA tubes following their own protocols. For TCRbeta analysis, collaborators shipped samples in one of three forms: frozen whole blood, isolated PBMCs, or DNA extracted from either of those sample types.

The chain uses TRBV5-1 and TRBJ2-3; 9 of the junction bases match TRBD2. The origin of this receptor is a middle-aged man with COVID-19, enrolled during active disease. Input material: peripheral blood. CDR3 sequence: CASSLVVAGDTDTQYF. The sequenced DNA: TGCGCCAGCAGCTTGGTGGTAGCGGGGGACACAGATACGCAGTATTTT.